This entry describes one TCR beta chain. CD45RO-negative CD8 cells positively selected for CCR7 made up the naive population, which excluded terminally differentiated effector memory CD45RA+ cells. The sample comes from a study of shared clonotypes between healthy human individuals. Trimming cost V 6 bases and J 0 bases, with 12 bases left between them. Germline V gene data show CDR1 as MDHEN and CDR2 as SYDVKM. The CDR3 is 15 amino acids. Per the authors' pipeline: Quality scores were absent from the junction-only immunoSEQ sequences, so filtering differed. Generated by immunoSEQ multiplex PCR, the TCRdb table keeps only in-frame clones and is missing some. That table gives V, J and clone size, and the DNA gave D and trimming. This repertoire shows around 1.9 million clones, approximately 94% found once; its top ten account for around 1.7%.

The V and J genes are TRBV28 and TRBJ1-3, with TRBD1 as a possible D gene (5 bases). The TCR originated in a man aged 18 to 30 in good health. Some clones in this sample may be carry-over from other donors' samples. Sequencing input: naive CD8+ T cells from PBMCs. CDR3 bases: TGTGCCAGCAGGCTGAACAGGATCTCTGGAAACACCATATATTTT. This translates into CASRLNRISGNTIYF.